A selection of T cell receptor beta chains follows, all from one sample in a study of glioma-infiltrating T cells after dendritic cell vaccination. Clones were sequenced by immunoSEQ multiplex PCR, and TCRdb holds only the in-frame ones, with some missing. The table has 99,000 or so clones, around 89% seen once; the top ten hold 2.7%. Sequencing was performed on blood, taken after dendritic cell vaccination. These receptors were obtained from a human donor with glioblastoma. CDR3s include the opening cysteine and the closing phenylalanine or tryptophan. A D gene is named only where the DNA matches it firmly. Part of the rows lack a size; the others show once, few, many or a class for expanded clones.

>TRBV19|TRBD1|once|TRBJ2-1
TGTGCCGCACGGGACAGAATTAACAATGAGCAGTTCTTC
CAARDRINNEQFF
>TRBV6-5|TRBD1|once|TRBJ1-3
TGTGCCAGCAGCCTTACAGGGGAAGGTGGAAACACCATATATTTT
CASSLTGEGGNTIYF
>TRBV19|TRBD2|NA|TRBJ2-6
TGTGCCAGTAGTTACTTATCTGGGACTAGCGGTTCTGGGGCCAACGTCCTGACTTTC
CASSYLSGTSGSGANVLTF
>TRBV5-8|TRBD1|NA|TRBJ2-7
TGTGCCAGCCTAGGACAGGGAGGCAACGAGCAGTACTTC
CASLGQGGNEQYF
>TRBV4-2|NA|NA|TRBJ2-3
TGTGCCAGCAGCCAAGATCCGGGAGAGGGGGGGGATACGCAGTATTTT
CASSQDPGEGGDTQYF
>TRBV30|TRBD1|NA|TRBJ1-5
TGTGCCTGGAGGGTAGGGGGCCGTCAGCCCCAGCATTTT
CAWRVGGRQPQHF
>TRBV10-3|NA|NA|TRBJ2-3
TGTGCCATCAGTGACACTACAACTAGCACAGATACGCAGTATTTT
CAISDTTTSTDTQYF
>TRBV9|TRBD2|NA|TRBJ2-3
TGTGCCAGCAGCCCCCTGGGGACTAGCCTAGATACGCAGTATTTT
CASSPLGTSLDTQYF
>TRBV5-1|TRBD1|NA|TRBJ2-7
TGCGCCAGCAGCTTGGGTGGGACAGGGGGCTCCTACGAGCAGTACTTC
CASSLGGTGGSYEQYF
>TRBV5-1|NA|NA|TRBJ2-1
TGCGCCAGCGGCCGGGACTCCTCCTACAATGAGCAGTTCTTC
CASGRDSSYNEQFF
>TRBV10-2|TRBD1|few|TRBJ1-4
TGCGCCAGCAGTGAGTCGGGGACAGGGAATGAAAAACTGTTTTTT
CASSESGTGNEKLFF
>TRBV23-1|NA|NA|TRBJ2-6
TGCGCCAGCGTAACGCCGGGACAAACACCTGGGGCCAACGTCCTGACTTTC
CASVTPGQTPGANVLTF
>TRBV20-1|NA|NA|TRBJ2-1
TGCAGTGCCACGACTCTGAATGAGCAGTTCTTC
CSATTLNEQFF
>TRBV11-3|NA|NA|TRBJ2-3
TGTGCCAGCAGCTTAGAGGCCAGCGACCGGGGTACGCAGTATTTT
CASSLEASDRGTQYF
>TRBV5-1|NA|NA|TRBJ1-1
TGCGCCAGCAGCCATTGGACAGAGAACACTGAAGCTTTCTTT
CASSHWTENTEAFF
>TRBV6-6|NA|NA|TRBJ1-2
TGTGCCAGCAGTTGGGGCGGGGCTAACTATGGCTACACCTTC
CASSWGGANYGYTF
>TRBV5-4|TRBD1|NA|TRBJ2-2
TGTGCCAGCAGCCCGGGAGGACAGGGGAGCGGGGAGCTGTTTTTT
CASSPGGQGSGELFF
>TRBV6-4|TRBD1|NA|TRBJ1-2
TGTGCCAGCAGTCCTGGGACAGGTTACTCGCTCTATGGCTACACCTTC
CASSPGTGYSLYGYTF
>TRBV10-2|TRBD1|NA|TRBJ1-2
TGCGCCAGCAGTCCATCAGGGGGGAACTATGGCTACCCCTTC
CASSPSGGNYGYPF
>TRBV9|TRBD1|NA|TRBJ2-7
TGTGCCAGCAGCCCGAGGGGGCGGACGAATGTCTACGAGCAGTACTTC
CASSPRGRTNVYEQYF
>TRBV5-4|NA|NA|TRBJ1-4
TGTGCCAGCAGCCGCTCAAACACCGCAACTAATGAAAAACTGTTTTTT
CASSRSNTATNEKLFF
>TRBV5-1|TRBD2|NA|TRBJ2-5
TGCGCCAGCAGCAGGACCGGGACTAGCGGGGTACAAGAGACCCAGTACTTC
CASSRTGTSGVQETQYF
>TRBV7-9|NA|NA|TRBJ1-2
TGTGCCAGCAGCTTGGGACGGGGGGTCCTATATGGCTACACCTTC
CASSLGRGVLYGYTF